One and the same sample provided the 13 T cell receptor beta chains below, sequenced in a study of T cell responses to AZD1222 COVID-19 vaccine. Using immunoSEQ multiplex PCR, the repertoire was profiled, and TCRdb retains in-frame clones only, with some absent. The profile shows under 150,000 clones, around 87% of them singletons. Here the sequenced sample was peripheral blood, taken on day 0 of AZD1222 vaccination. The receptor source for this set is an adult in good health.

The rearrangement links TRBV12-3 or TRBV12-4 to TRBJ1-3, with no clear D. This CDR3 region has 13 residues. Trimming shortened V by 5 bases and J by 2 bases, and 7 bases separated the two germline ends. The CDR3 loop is CASSRPAGNTIYF. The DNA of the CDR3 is TGTGCCAGCAGTCGACCCGCTGGAAACACCATATATTTT.

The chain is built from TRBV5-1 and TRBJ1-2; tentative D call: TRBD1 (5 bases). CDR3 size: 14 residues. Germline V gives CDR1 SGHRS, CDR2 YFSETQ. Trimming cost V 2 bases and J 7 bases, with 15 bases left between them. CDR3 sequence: CASSFRGAGTGYTF. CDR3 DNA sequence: TGCGCCAGCAGCTTTCGAGGGGCAGGGACTGGCTACACCTTC.

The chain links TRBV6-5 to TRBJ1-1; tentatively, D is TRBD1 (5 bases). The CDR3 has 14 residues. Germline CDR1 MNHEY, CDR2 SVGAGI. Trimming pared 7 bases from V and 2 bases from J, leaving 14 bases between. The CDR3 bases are TGTGCCAGCAATATACAGAGGGGCAACACTGAAGCTTTCTTT. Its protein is CASNIQRGNTEAFF.

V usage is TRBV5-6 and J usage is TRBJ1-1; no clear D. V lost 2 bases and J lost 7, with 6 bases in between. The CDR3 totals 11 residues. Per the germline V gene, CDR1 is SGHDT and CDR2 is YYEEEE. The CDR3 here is CASSFLGEAFF. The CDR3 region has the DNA TGTGCCAGCAGCTTTTTGGGTGAAGCTTTCTTT.

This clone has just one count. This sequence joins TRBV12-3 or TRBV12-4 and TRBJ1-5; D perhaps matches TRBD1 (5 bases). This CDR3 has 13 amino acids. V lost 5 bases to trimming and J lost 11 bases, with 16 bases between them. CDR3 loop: CASSLGDPRAQHF. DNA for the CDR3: TGTGCCAGCAGTCTGGGGGACCCCAGGGCCCAGCATTTT.

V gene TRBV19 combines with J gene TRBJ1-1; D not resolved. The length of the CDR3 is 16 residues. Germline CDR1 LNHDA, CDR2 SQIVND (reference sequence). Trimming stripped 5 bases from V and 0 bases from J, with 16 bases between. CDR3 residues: CASSYPLEVLNTEAFF. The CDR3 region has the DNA TGTGCCAGTAGTTACCCCCTCGAAGTTCTGAACACTGAAGCTTTCTTT.

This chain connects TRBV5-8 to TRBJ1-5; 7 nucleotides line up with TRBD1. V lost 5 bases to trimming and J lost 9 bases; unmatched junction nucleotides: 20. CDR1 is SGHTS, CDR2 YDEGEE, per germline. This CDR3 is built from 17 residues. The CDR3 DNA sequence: TGTGCCAGCAGATCACGACCGGGACAGAGGATTCGGTTGCCCCAGCATTTT. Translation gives CASRSRPGQRIRLPQHF.

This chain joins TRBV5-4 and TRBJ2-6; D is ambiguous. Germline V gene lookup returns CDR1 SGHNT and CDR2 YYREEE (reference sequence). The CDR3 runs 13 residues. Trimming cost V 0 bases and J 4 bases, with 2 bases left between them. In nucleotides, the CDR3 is TGTGCCAGCAGCTTGGAAGGGGCCAACGTCCTGACTTTC. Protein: CASSLEGANVLTF.

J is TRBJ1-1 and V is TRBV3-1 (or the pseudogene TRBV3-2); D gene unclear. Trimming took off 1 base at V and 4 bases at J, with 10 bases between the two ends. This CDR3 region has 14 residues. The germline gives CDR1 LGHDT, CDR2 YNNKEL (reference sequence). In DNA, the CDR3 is TGTGCCAGCAGCCAAGTCGCGAGTGTCACTGAAGCTTTCTTT. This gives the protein CASSQVASVTEAFF.

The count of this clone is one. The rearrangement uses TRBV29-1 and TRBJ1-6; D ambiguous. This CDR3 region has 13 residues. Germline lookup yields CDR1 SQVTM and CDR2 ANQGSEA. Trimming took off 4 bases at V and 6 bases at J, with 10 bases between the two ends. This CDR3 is CSVGAEINSPLHF. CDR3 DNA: TGCAGCGTTGGGGCGGAAATTAATTCACCCCTCCACTTT.

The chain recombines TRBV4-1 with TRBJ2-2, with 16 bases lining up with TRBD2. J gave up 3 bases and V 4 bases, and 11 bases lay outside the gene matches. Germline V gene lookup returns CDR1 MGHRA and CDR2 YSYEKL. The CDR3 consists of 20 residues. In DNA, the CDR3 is TGCGCCAGCAGCCCTTACTCCGGGACTAGCGGGGGGGCTTACACCGGGGAGCTGTTTTTT. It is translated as CASSPYSGTSGGAYTGELFF.

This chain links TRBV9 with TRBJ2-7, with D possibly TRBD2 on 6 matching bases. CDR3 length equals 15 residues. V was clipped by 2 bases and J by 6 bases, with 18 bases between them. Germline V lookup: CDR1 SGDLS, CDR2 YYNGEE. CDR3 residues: CASSVDPTRFGEQYF. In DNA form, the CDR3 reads TGTGCCAGCAGCGTGGATCCGACTAGATTCGGCGAGCAGTACTTC.

The CDR3 sequence: CASSEQVGLARNEQYF. The CDR3, as DNA: TGTGCCAGCAGCGAGCAAGTCGGACTAGCGCGGAACGAGCAGTACTTC. The chain is built from TRBV7-2 and TRBJ2-7; 9 bases fit TRBD2. Germline V gene sequence: CDR1 SGHTA, CDR2 FQGNSA. With V trimmed by 5 bases and J by 5 bases, 13 bases remained unmatched. The CDR3 has 16 residues.